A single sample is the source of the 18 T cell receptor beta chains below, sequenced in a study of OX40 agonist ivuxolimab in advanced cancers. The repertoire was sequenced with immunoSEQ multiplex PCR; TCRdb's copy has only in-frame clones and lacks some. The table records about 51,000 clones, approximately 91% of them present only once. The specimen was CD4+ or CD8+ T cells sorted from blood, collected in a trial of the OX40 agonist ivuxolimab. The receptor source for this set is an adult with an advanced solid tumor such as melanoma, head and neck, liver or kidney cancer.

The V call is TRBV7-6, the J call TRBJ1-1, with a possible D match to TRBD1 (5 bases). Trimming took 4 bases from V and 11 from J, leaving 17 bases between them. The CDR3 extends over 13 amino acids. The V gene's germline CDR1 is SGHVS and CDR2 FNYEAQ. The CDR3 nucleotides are TGTGCCAGCAGCTCAGATATGGGAGGGGAGGCTTTCTTT. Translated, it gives CASSSDMGGEAFF.

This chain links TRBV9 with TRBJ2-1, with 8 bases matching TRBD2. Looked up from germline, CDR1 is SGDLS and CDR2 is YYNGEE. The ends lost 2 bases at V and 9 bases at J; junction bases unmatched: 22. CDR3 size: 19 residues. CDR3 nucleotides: TGTGCCAGCAGCGTCGGGGTAGCGGGACCTGGGGCCCCTGGGGTTGAGCAGTTCTTC. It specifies CASSVGVAGPGAPGVEQFF.

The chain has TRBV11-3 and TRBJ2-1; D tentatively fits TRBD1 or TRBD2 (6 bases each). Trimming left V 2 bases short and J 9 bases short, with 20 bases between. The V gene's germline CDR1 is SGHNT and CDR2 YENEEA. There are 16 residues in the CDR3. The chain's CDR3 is CASSLRGDIYNVEQFF. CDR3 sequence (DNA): TGTGCCAGCAGCTTACGCGGGGACATCTACAATGTTGAGCAGTTCTTC.

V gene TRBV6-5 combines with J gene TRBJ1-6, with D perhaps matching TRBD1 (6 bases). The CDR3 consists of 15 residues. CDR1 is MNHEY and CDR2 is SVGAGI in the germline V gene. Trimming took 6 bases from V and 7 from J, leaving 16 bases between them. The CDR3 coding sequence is TGTGCCAGCAGGCCTCGTACAGGGAGGAATTCACCCCTCCACTTT. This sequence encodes CASRPRTGRNSPLHF.

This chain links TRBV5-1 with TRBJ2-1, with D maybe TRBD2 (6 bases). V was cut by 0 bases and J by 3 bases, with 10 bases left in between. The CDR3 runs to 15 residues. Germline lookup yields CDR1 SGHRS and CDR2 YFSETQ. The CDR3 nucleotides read TGCGCCAGCAGCTTGGTGCGGGGCGACTACAATGAGCAGTTCTTC. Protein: CASSLVRGDYNEQFF.

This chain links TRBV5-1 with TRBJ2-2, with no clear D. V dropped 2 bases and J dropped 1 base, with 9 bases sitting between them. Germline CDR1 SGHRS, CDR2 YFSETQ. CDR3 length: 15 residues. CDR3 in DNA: TGCGCCAGCAGCTTTATGACGGGGAACACCGGGGAGCTGTTTTTT. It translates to CASSFMTGNTGELFF.

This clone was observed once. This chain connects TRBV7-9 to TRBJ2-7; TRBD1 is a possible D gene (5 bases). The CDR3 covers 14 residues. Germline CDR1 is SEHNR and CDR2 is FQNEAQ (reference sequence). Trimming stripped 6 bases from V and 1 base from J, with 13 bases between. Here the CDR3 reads CASSSLRGSYEQYF. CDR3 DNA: TGTGCCAGCAGTTCATTAAGGGGTTCCTACGAGCAGTACTTC.

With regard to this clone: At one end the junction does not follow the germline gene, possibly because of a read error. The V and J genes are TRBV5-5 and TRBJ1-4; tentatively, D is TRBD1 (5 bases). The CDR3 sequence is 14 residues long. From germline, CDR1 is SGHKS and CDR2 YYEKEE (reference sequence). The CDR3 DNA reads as TGTGCCAGCAGTTTGGATCCGGGGGTCCAAAAACTGTTTTTT. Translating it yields CASSLDPGVQKLFF.

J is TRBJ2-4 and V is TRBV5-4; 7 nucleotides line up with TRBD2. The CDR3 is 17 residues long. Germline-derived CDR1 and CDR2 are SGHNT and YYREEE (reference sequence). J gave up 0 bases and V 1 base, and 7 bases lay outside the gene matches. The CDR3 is CASSLWGGALAKNIQYF. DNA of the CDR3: TGTGCCAGCAGCTTGTGGGGGGGAGCCCTAGCCAAAAACATTCAGTACTTC.

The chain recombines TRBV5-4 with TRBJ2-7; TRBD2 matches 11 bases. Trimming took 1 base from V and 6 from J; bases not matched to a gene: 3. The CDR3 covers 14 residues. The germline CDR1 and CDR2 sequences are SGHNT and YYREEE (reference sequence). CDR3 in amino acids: CASSLPGTSGEQYF. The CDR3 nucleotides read TGTGCCAGCAGCTTGCCCGGGACTAGCGGCGAGCAGTACTTC. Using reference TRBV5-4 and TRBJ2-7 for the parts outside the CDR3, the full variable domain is ETGVTQSPTHLIKTRGQQVTLRCSSQSGHNTVSWYQQALGQGPQFIFQYYREEENGRGNFPPRFSGLQFPNYSSELNVNALELDDSALYLCASSLPGTSGEQYFGPGTRLTVT.

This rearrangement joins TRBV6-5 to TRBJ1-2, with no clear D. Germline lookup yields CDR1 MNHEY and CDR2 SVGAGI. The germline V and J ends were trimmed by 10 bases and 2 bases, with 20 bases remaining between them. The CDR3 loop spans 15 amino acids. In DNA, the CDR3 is TGTGCCACCGACGAAACGGGCAGCCACAACTATGGCTACACCTTC. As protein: CATDETGSHNYGYTF.

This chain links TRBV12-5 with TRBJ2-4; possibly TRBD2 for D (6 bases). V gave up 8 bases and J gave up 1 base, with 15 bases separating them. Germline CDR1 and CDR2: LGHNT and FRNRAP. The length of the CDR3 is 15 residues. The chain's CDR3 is CASSHRRVAKNIQYF. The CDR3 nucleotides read TGTGCTAGTTCCCACCGGAGGGTTGCCAAAAACATTCAGTACTTC.

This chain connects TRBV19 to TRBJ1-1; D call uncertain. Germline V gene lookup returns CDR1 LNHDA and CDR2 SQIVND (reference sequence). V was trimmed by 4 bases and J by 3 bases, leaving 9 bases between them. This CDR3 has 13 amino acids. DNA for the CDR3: TGTGCCAGTAGTAGGTACTCGGACACTGAAGCTTTCTTT. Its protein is CASSRYSDTEAFF.

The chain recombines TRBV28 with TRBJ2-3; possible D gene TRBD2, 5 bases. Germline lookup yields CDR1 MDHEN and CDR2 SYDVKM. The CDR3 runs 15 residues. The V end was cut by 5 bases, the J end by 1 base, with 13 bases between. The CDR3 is CASSNLAIGTDTQYF. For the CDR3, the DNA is TGTGCCAGCAGTAACCTAGCTATAGGCACAGATACGCAGTATTTT.

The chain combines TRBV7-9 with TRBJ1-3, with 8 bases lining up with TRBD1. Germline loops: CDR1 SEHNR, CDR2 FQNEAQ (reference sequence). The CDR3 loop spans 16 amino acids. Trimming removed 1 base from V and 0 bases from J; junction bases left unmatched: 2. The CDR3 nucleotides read TGTGCCAGCAGCTTAGATGGACAGGGCTCTGGAAACACCATATATTTT. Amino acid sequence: CASSLDGQGSGNTIYF.

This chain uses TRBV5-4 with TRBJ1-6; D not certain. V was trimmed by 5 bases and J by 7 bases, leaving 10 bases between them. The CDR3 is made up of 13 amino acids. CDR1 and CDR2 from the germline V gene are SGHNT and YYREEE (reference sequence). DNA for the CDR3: TGTGCCAGCAGACCACCCGGCAATTCACCCCTCCACTTT. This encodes CASRPPGNSPLHF.

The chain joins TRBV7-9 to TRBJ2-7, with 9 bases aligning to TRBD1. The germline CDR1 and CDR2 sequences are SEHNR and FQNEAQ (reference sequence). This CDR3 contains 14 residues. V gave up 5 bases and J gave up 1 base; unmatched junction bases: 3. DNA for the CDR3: TGTGCCAGCAGCCCCGGGACAGGGTCCTACGAGCAGTACTTC. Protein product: CASSPGTGSYEQYF. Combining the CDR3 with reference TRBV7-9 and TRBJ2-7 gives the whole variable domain DTGVSQNPRHKITKRGQNVTFRCDPISEHNRLYWYRQTLGQGPEFLTYFQNEAQLEKSRLLSDRFSAERPKGSFSTLEIQRTEQGDSAMYLCASSPGTGSYEQYFGPGTRLTVT.

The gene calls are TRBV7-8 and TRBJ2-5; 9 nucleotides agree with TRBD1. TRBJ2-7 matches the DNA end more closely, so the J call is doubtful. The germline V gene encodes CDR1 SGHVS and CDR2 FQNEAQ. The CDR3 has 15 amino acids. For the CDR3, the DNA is TGTGCCAGCAGCTTAGGTGGACAGGGGACCTACGAGCAGTACTTC. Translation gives CASSLGGQGTYEQYF.